This passage covers 24 T cell receptor beta chains from one sample sequenced in a study of T cell repertoires in aging, cancer and after chemotherapy. The template was genomic DNA from peripheral blood, not RNA. TRB rearrangements spanning V, D and J were amplified using mixed TRB-A/B primers. TCRdb recomputed calls from the multiplex PCR reads with MiXCR, one row per CDR3 protein. The sample lists thousands of distinct CDR3 sequences; more than 20% were seen once. The specimen sequenced was blood. The receptors here all came from a human donor in good health. The donor label of this sample is uncertain.

The rearrangement links TRBV5-6 to TRBJ1-2; D possibly corresponds to TRBD1 (5 bases). CDR1 is SGHDT and CDR2 is YYEEEE in the germline V gene. Trimming removed 5 bases from V and 4 bases from J, with 21 bases in between. The CDR3 length is 16 residues. Here the CDR3 reads CASSYVSEGAAYGYTF. Here the CDR3 DNA reads TGTGCCAGCAGTTACGTTTCCGAAGGGGCGGCCTATGGCTACACCTTC.

This clonotype occurred a few times. The rearrangement links TRBV19 to TRBJ1-1; 8 nucleotides match TRBD1. J lost 4 bases, V lost 6 bases, and 4 bases had no gene match. The CDR3 has 13 residues. Germline loops: CDR1 LNHDA, CDR2 SQIVND (reference sequence). CDR3 in DNA: TGTGCCAGTAGCCCAGGGGGCCTCACTGAAGCTTTCTTT. This gives the protein CASSPGGLTEAFF.

This clonotype is medium-sized in the sample. The rearrangement uses TRBV27 and TRBJ1-1; tentatively, D is TRBD1 (5 bases). This CDR3 is 12 amino acids long. Germline values: CDR1 MNHEY, CDR2 SMNVEV (reference sequence). Trimming left V 5 bases short and J 9 bases short, with 13 bases between. CDR3 DNA: TGTGCCAGCAGTGCAGGACACGACAAAGCTTTCTTT. Its translation: CASSAGHDKAFF.

This clonotype counts as medium-sized. The V and J genes are TRBV24-1 and TRBJ2-3, with TRBD2 matching 9 bases. Germline CDR1 is KGHDR and CDR2 is SFDVKD. The CDR3 consists of 16 residues. With V trimmed by 2 bases and J by 6 bases, 8 bases remained unmatched. The CDR3 reads CATSDWVAGVVDTQYF. In nucleotides, the CDR3 is TGTGCCACCAGTGATTGGGTAGCGGGAGTGGTGGATACGCAGTATTTT.

The chain is built from TRBV4-3 and TRBJ1-6, with no clear D. Trimming pared 4 bases from V and 0 bases from J, leaving 13 bases between. The CDR3 totals 17 residues. CDR1 and CDR2 from the germline V gene are LGHNA and YSLEER. The CDR3 nucleotides are TGCGCCAGCAGCCGCAAGGAGGGAAGCTCCTATAATTCACCCCTCCACTTT. It encodes CASSRKEGSSYNSPLHF.

This clonotype is categorized as medium-sized. This chain uses TRBV19 with TRBJ1-5, with 8 bases lining up with TRBD1. The V and J ends lost 4 bases and 2 bases, in that order; junction bases with no gene match: 4. This CDR3 contains 15 residues. The V gene's germline CDR1 is LNHDA and CDR2 SQIVND (reference sequence). As DNA, the CDR3 is TGTGCCAGTAGTACAGGGGGCCCTGGCAATCAGCCCCAGCATTTT. It codes for CASSTGGPGNQPQHF.

This sequence joins TRBV5-6 and TRBJ2-7, with TRBD1 matching 7 bases. Germline CDR1 reads SGHDT; CDR2 reads YYEEEE. V lost 1 base, J lost 2 bases, and 6 bases stayed unmatched. The CDR3 length is 15 residues. In nucleotides, the CDR3 is TGTGCCAGCAGCTTGTTTAGAGGGGGCACCTACGAGCAGTACTTC. This gives the protein CASSLFRGGTYEQYF.

The chain links TRBV5-6 to TRBJ1-6; a weak D match, TRBD1 (6 bases). The CDR3 is made up of 14 amino acids. The V and J ends lost 0 bases and 8 bases respectively, with 9 bases between them. Germline V gives CDR1 SGHDT, CDR2 YYEEEE. In DNA form, the CDR3 reads TGTGCCAGCAGCTTGGGGGCAGGGGATTCACCCCTCCACTTT. It specifies CASSLGAGDSPLHF.

This chain joins TRBV6-4 and TRBJ2-1; 11 positions agree with TRBD2. The CDR3 length is 14 residues. In germline, CDR1 is MRHNA, CDR2 SNTAGT. The trim removed 5 bases at V and 5 bases at J, leaving 2 bases unmatched. The CDR3 loop reads CASSLAGGHNEQFF. CDR3 bases: TGTGCCAGCAGTTTAGCGGGAGGGCACAATGAGCAGTTCTTC.

This clonotype is classed as medium-sized. The chain employs TRBV27 and TRBJ1-3; D unresolved. CDR1 is MNHEY and CDR2 is SMNVEV in the germline V gene (reference sequence). Trimming pared 1 base from V and 0 bases from J, leaving 16 bases between. The CDR3 length is 18 residues. In nucleotides, the CDR3 is TGTGCCAGCAGTTTATACGTACTTTTACGGAGCTCTGGAAACACCATATATTTT. Amino acid sequence: CASSLYVLLRSSGNTIYF.

By frequency in the sample, this clonotype is medium-sized (0.01 to 0.1%). This chain links TRBV5-6 with TRBJ2-5; TRBD2 agrees at 13 bases. The CDR3 runs to 17 residues. CDR1 SGHDT and CDR2 YYEEEE come from the germline V gene. J gave up 1 base and V 5 bases, and 8 bases lay outside the gene matches. DNA of the CDR3: TGTGCCAGCAGACTAGGACTAGCGGGGGACCTCCAAGAGACCCAGTACTTC. Protein product: CASRLGLAGDLQETQYF.

Sample share makes this clonotype medium-sized. The gene calls are TRBV5-5 and TRBJ2-7; D tentatively reads TRBD1 or TRBD2 (5 bases each). The CDR3 length is 15 residues. The ends were cut back, 3 bases at V and 6 bases at J, with 19 bases in the middle. Germline loops: CDR1 SGHKS, CDR2 YYEKEE (reference sequence). This CDR3 is CASSSLRGAAAEQYF. As DNA, the CDR3 is TGTGCCAGCAGCTCCCTTCGAGGGGCGGCCGCCGAGCAGTACTTC.

This clonotype was seen a few times. The chain uses TRBV7-2 and TRBJ1-2; TRBD1 agrees at 11 bases. V lost 6 bases, J lost 8 bases, and 5 bases stayed unmatched. The germline V gene encodes CDR1 SGHTA and CDR2 FQGNSA. The CDR3 extends over 13 amino acids. The CDR3 region has the DNA TGTGCCAGCAGGATGGGACAGGGGGAAGGCTACACCTTC. Protein: CASRMGQGEGYTF.

This clonotype has only a few counts. This rearrangement joins TRBV20-1 to TRBJ2-5; tentatively, D is TRBD1 (5 bases). In germline, CDR1 is DFQATT, CDR2 SNEGSKA (reference sequence). V lost 4 bases and J 5 bases, leaving 17 bases between the germline ends. The CDR3 length is 14 residues. The CDR3 nucleotides read TGCAGTGCTATAAGGTTGGCCCCAGGGGAGACCCAGTACTTC. It specifies CSAIRLAPGETQYF.

The chain couples TRBV11-2 to TRBJ1-6, with 7 bases that match TRBD1. CDR3 size: 16 residues. The ends lost 0 bases at V and 7 bases at J; junction bases unmatched: 6. From germline, CDR1 is SGHAT and CDR2 FQNNGV. The DNA for the CDR3 is TGTGCCAGCAGCTTAGAAAACAGGGACAGCAATTCACCCCTCCACTTT. It translates to CASSLENRDSNSPLHF.

This clonotype appeared a few times. The chain recombines TRBV11-2 with TRBJ2-2; 13 bases are shared with TRBD2. CDR1 SGHAT and CDR2 FQNNGV come from the germline V gene. V lost 6 bases and J lost 1; bases outside the gene matches: 14. There are 20 residues in the CDR3. The CDR3, as DNA: TGTGCCAGCAGACGGACTCTGACTAGCGGGGGGAAAAAGAACACCGGGGAGCTGTTTTTT. It specifies CASRRTLTSGGKKNTGELFF.

This clonotype is judged medium-sized (0.01 to 0.1%). The V gene is TRBV18, the J gene TRBJ2-5; 9 nucleotides align to TRBD2. Per germline, CDR1 KGHSH and CDR2 LQKENI. The CDR3 totals 14 residues. V was pared by 4 bases and J by 4 bases, with 4 bases of the junction left unmatched. This chain's CDR3 is CASSLPGLAETQYF. The CDR3 DNA follows: TGTGCCAGCTCACTGCCGGGACTAGCAGAGACCCAGTACTTC.

By share of the sample, this clonotype is medium-sized. The chain couples TRBV19 to TRBJ2-7; 9 bases are shared with TRBD1. Germline CDR1 and CDR2: LNHDA and SQIVND (reference sequence). The CDR3 consists of 13 residues. Trimming removed 6 bases from V and 6 bases from J; junction bases left unmatched: 6. In DNA, the CDR3 is TGTGCCAGTAGCGACAGGGGGGCTAGCGAGCAGTACTTC. This sequence encodes CASSDRGASEQYF.

This clonotype was counted a few times. This chain uses TRBV19 with TRBJ1-3; D not certain. Per the germline V gene, CDR1 is LNHDA and CDR2 is SQIVND (reference sequence). The CDR3 extends over 18 amino acids. Trimming pared 5 bases from V and 2 bases from J, leaving 22 bases between. CDR3 amino acids: CASSFFPPGRSAGNTIYF. The CDR3 DNA sequence: TGTGCCAGTAGTTTTTTCCCCCCAGGTAGAAGTGCTGGAAACACCATATATTTT.

By share of the sample, this clonotype is large (0.1 to 1%). The V call is TRBV19, the J call TRBJ1-3, with D perhaps TRBD1 (6 bases). Germline V gives CDR1 LNHDA, CDR2 SQIVND (reference sequence). The CDR3 is made up of 15 amino acids. V dropped 7 bases and J dropped 0 bases, with 13 bases sitting between them. CDR3 sequence: CASTLQGNSGNTIYF. DNA for the CDR3: TGTGCCAGTACCTTACAGGGAAACTCTGGAAACACCATATATTTT.

In this sample, this clonotype turned up a few times. The chain combines TRBV20-1 with TRBJ2-1, with 13 bases identical to TRBD2. V lost 5 bases and J lost 6; bases outside the gene matches: 10. The CDR3 is 16 residues long. Germline values: CDR1 DFQATT, CDR2 SNEGSKA (reference sequence). DNA for the CDR3: TGCAGTGCTCGCTATAGGACTAGCGGGAGAAGCAATGAGCAGTTCTTC. It encodes CSARYRTSGRSNEQFF.

This clonotype came up a few times. The chain carries TRBV5-4 and TRBJ1-2; unclear D gene. CDR3 size: 14 residues. The germline gives CDR1 SGHNT, CDR2 YYREEE (reference sequence). V was clipped by 0 bases and J by 4 bases, with 10 bases between them. CDR3 residues: CASSLGQTFYGYTF. Here the CDR3 DNA reads TGTGCCAGCAGCTTGGGGCAGACTTTCTATGGCTACACCTTC.

By frequency in the sample, this clonotype is medium-sized. CDR3 DNA: TGTGCCAGCAGGGTGGGAACGGGAGAGAGCACAGATACGCAGTATTTT. Translation: CASRVGTGESTDTQYF. The chain carries TRBV6-5 and TRBJ2-3; the D gene is possibly TRBD2 (6 bases). The CDR3 totals 16 residues. Germline values: CDR1 MNHEY, CDR2 SVGAGI. Between the trimmed V and J ends, which lost 6 bases and 0 bases, there was a span of 16 bases.

This chain connects TRBV20-1 to TRBJ2-7; D may be TRBD2 (5 bases). The CDR3 is made up of 12 amino acids. Per germline, CDR1 DFQATT and CDR2 SNEGSKA (reference sequence). V lost 0 bases and J 6 bases, leaving 9 bases between the germline ends. Here the CDR3 reads CSARDYGVEQYF. Here the CDR3 DNA reads TGCAGTGCTAGAGATTACGGGGTCGAGCAGTACTTC.